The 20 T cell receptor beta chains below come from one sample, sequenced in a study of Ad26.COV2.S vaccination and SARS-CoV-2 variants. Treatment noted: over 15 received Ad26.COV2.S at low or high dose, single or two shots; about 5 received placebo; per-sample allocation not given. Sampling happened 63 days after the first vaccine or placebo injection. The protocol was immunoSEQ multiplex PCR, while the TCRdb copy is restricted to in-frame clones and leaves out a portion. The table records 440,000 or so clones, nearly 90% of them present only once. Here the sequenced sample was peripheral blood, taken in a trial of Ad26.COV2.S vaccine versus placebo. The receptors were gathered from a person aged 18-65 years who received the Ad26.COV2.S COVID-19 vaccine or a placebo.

The CDR3 spells CASSLVMLAGVQETQYF. For the CDR3, the DNA is TGTGCCAGCAGCTTGGTCATGTTAGCGGGAGTCCAGGAGACCCAGTACTTC. J is TRBJ2-5 and V is TRBV5-4; 9 bases line up with TRBD2. This CDR3 has 17 residues. CDR1 and CDR2 from the germline V gene are SGHNT and YYREEE (reference sequence). With V trimmed by 0 bases and J by 5 bases, 11 bases remained unmatched.

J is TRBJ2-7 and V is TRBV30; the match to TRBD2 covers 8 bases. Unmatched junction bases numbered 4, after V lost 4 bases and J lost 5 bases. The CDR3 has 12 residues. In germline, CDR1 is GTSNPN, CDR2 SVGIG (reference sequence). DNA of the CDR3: TGTGCCTGGAATGGACTAGCCCACGAGCAGTACTTC. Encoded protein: CAWNGLAHEQYF.

The CDR3 DNA is TGTGCCAGCAGCCAAGATCTTACCCCAACTAATGAAAAACTGTTTTTT. It encodes CASSQDLTPTNEKLFF. The V gene is TRBV4-2, the J gene TRBJ1-4, with D hard to call. The CDR3 is 16 residues long. Trimming pared 0 bases from V and 0 bases from J, leaving 8 bases between. Germline assignment: CDR1 LGHNA and CDR2 YNFKEQ.

Written as DNA, the CDR3 is TGTGCCAGCAGCGCGCCTATTGGTGAGCAGTTCTTC. This sequence encodes CASSAPIGEQFF. The rearrangement joins TRBV9 to TRBJ2-1; D gene uncertain. The germline CDR1 and CDR2 sequences are SGDLS and YYNGEE. The CDR3 runs to 12 residues. Trimming pared 3 bases from V and 9 bases from J, leaving 10 bases between.

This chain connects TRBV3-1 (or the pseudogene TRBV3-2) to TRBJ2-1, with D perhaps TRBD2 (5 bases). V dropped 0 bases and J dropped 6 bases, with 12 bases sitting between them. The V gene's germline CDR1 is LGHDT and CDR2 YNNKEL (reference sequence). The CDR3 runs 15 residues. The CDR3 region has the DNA TGTGCCAGCAGCCAAGATCGGGCTAGCACCAATGAGCAGTTCTTC. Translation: CASSQDRASTNEQFF.

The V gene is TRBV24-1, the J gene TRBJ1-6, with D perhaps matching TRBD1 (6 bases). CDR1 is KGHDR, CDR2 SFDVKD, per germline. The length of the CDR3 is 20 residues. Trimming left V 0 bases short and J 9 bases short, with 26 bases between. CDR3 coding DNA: TGTGCCACCAGTGATTTGTATGGCAGGGGCCCCTTTCTTAGTGGTTCACCCCTCCACTTT. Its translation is CATSDLYGRGPFLSGSPLHF.

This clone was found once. The CDR3 DNA reads TGTGCCAGCAGTGACCCCCCCGCGGCTAACTATGGCTACACCTTC. Translation: CASSDPPAANYGYTF. V gene TRBV6-2 or TRBV6-3 combines with J gene TRBJ1-2; D remains ambiguous. This CDR3 spans 15 amino acids. CDR1 and CDR2 from the germline V gene are MNHEY and SVGEGT. V lost 5 bases, J lost 0 bases, and 13 bases lay in between.

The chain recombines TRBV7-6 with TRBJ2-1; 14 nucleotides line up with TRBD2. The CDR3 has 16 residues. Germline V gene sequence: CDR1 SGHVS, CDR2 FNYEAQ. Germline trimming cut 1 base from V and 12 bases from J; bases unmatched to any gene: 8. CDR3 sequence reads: CASSLGLAGGPSGQFF. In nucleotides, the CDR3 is TGTGCCAGCAGCTTAGGACTAGCGGGAGGGCCGAGTGGGCAGTTCTTC.

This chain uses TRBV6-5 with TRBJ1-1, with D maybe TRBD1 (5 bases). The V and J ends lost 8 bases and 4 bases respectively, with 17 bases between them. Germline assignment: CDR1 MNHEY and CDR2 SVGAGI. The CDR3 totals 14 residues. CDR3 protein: CASSFNFQGTEAFF. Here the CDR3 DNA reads TGTGCCAGCTCGTTCAACTTTCAGGGCACTGAAGCTTTCTTT.

The CDR3 region is CASSQLGQVVNGYTF. CDR3 DNA sequence: TGTGCCAGCAGCCAACTGGGACAGGTGGTCAATGGCTACACCTTC. J is TRBJ1-2 and V is TRBV14, with 8 bases that match TRBD1. V lost 2 bases and J lost 6; bases outside the gene matches: 8. This CDR3 is 15 amino acids long. Germline-derived CDR1 and CDR2 are SGHDN and FVKESK.

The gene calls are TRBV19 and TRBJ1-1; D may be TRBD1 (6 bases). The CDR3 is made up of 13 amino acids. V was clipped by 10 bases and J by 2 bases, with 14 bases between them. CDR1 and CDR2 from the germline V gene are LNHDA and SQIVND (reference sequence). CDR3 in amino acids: CANEEGVNTEAFF. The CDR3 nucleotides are TGTGCCAACGAAGAGGGGGTAAACACTGAAGCTTTCTTT. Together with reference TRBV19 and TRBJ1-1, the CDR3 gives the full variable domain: DGGITQSPKYLFRKEGQNVTLSCEQNLNHDAMYWYRQDPGQGLRLIYYSQIVNDFQKGDIAEGYSVSREKKESFPLTVTSAQKNPTAFYLCANEEGVNTEAFFGQGTRLTVV.

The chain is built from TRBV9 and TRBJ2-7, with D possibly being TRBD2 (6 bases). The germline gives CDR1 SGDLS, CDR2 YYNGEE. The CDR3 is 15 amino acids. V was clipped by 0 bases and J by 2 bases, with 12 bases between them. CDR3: CASSVAGAGPYEQYF. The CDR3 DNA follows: TGTGCCAGCAGCGTAGCTGGAGCGGGCCCCTACGAGCAGTACTTC.

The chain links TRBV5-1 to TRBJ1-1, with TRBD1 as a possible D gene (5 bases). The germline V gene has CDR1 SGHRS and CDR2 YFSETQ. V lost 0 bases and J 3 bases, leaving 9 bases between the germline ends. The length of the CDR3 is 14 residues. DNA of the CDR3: TGCGCCAGCAGCTTGGGGGGCTTGGACACTGAAGCTTTCTTT. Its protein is CASSLGGLDTEAFF.

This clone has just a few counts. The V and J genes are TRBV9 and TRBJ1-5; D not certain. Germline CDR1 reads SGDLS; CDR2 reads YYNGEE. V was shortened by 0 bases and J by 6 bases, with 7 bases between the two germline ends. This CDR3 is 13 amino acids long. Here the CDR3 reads CASSVGNGQPQHF. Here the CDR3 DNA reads TGTGCCAGCAGCGTAGGAAATGGTCAGCCCCAGCATTTT.

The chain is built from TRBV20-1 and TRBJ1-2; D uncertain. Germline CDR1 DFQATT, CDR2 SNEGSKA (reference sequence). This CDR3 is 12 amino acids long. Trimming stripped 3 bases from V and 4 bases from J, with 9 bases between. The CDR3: CSASEVAYGYTF. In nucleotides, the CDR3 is TGCAGTGCTAGTGAGGTTGCCTATGGCTACACCTTC.

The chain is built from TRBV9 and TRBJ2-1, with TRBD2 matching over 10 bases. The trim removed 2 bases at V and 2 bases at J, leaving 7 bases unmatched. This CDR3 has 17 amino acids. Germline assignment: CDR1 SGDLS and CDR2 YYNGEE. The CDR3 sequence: CASSVVSGRGTYNEQFF. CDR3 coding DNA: TGTGCCAGCAGCGTCGTGAGCGGGAGGGGCACCTACAATGAGCAGTTCTTC.

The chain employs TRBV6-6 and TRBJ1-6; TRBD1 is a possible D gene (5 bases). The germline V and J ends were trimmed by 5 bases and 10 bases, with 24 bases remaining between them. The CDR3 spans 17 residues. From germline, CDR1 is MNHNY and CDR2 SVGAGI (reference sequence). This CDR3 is CASSHYSQGIVGSPLHF. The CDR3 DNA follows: TGTGCCAGCAGTCATTACAGTCAGGGTATAGTTGGATCACCCCTCCACTTT.

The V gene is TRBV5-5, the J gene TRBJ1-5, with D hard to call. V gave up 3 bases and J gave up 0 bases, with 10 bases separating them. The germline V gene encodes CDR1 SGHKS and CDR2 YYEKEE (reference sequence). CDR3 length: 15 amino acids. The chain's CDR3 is CASSSGFYSNQPQHF. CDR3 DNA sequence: TGTGCCAGCAGCTCGGGCTTTTATAGCAATCAGCCCCAGCATTTT.

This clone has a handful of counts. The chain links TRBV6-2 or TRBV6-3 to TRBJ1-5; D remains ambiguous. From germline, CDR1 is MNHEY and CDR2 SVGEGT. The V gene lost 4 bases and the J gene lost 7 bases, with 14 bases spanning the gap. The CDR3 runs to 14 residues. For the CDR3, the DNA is TGTGCCAGCAGTTTTTCGGCAGGAGGACAGCCCCAGCATTTT. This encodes CASSFSAGGQPQHF.

In DNA, the CDR3 is TGTGCCAGCAGCCAGGATTGGACAGGGGGCGACTATGGCTACACCTTC. It yields the protein CASSQDWTGGDYGYTF. This chain links TRBV4-2 with TRBJ1-2; 11 nucleotides agree with TRBD1. CDR3 size: 16 residues. Germline V lookup: CDR1 LGHNA, CDR2 YNFKEQ. V was clipped by 3 bases and J by 3 bases; unmatched bases: 6.